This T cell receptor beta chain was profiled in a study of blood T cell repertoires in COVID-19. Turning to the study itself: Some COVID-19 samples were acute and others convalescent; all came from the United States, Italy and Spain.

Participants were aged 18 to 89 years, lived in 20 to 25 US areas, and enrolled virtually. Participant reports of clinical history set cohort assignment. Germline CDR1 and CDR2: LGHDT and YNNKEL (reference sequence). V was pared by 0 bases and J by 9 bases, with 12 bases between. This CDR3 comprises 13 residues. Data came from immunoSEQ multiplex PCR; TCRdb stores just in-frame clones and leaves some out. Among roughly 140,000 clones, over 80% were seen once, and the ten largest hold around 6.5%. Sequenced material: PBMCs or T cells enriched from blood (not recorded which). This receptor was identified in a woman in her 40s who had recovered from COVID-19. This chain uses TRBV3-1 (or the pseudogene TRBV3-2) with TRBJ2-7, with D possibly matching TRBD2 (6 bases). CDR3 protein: CASSQEYGSGQYF. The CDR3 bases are TGTGCCAGCAGCCAAGAATACGGGAGCGGGCAGTACTTC.